This T cell receptor (beta chain) comes out of a study of shared clonotypes between healthy human individuals. This table comes from immunoSEQ multiplex PCR, and its TCRdb copy is limited to in-frame clones, with some not included. This table has some 2.4 million clones, 93% appearing once. The sample taken for sequencing was naive CD4+ T cells from PBMCs. The subset denotes: CD45RA+ positively selected. The receptor was derived from a man aged 18 to 35 in good health. Some clones in this sample may be carry-over from other donors' samples.

DNA for the CDR3: TGTGCCAGCAGCCAGGGACACCAAGAGACCCAGTACTTC. Encoded protein: CASSQGHQETQYF. The V and J genes are TRBV4-2 and TRBJ2-5; D may be TRBD1 or TRBD2 (5 bases each). V lost 3 bases and J 0 bases, leaving 5 bases between the germline ends. The germline CDR1 and CDR2 sequences are LGHNA and YNFKEQ. The CDR3 covers 13 residues.